These 17 T cell receptor beta chains share one sample of origin, sequenced in a study of cytomegalovirus exposure and HLA in healthy donors. 13 Jbeta primers and 60 Vbeta primers were used for the PCR. Here immunoSEQ multiplex PCR was the method, and the copy in TCRdb shows in-frame clones only, minus some. The table lists some 71,000 clones, about two thirds of them singletons, with around a tenth in the top ten. The material sequenced was PBMCs. These receptors all come from a woman in her 50s in good health and CMV-seropositive.

The chain recombines TRBV5-4 with TRBJ1-2; possible D gene TRBD1, 5 bases. CDR3 length equals 14 residues. V was clipped by 2 bases and J by 4 bases, with 12 bases between them. CDR1 is SGHNT and CDR2 is YYREEE in the germline V gene (reference sequence). Written as DNA, the CDR3 is TGTGCCAGCAGCTTCATAAGGGGCAGCTATGGCTACACCTTC. Its translation is CASSFIRGSYGYTF.

As concerns this clone: The conserved phenylalanine or tryptophan is not found at the CDR3 terminus, so this likely reflects a read error. The gene calls are TRBV9 and TRBJ2-7, with TRBD2 matching over 7 bases. Trimming removed 3 bases from V and 1 base from J; junction bases left unmatched: 10. The CDR3 covers 16 residues. Germline V gene data show CDR1 as SGDLS and CDR2 as YYNGEE. The CDR3 spells CASSEALGGGSYEQYL. The DNA of the CDR3 is TGTGCCAGCAGCGAGGCTTTAGGCGGGGGTTCCTACGAGCAGTACCTC.

This clone was recorded once. This chain connects TRBV4-1 to TRBJ2-2; TRBD2 matches at 10 bases. From germline, CDR1 is MGHRA and CDR2 YSYEKL. The CDR3 has 17 amino acids. Trimming removed 3 bases from V and 4 bases from J; junction bases left unmatched: 8. Written as DNA, the CDR3 is TGCGCCAGCAGCCACCGTACTAGCGGGGCTTCCACCGGGGAGCTGTTTTTT. Protein sequence: CASSHRTSGASTGELFF.

V gene TRBV28 combines with J gene TRBJ2-3; 10 positions agree with TRBD1. J gave up 1 base and V 7 bases, and 8 bases lay outside the gene matches. Germline-derived CDR1 and CDR2 are MDHEN and SYDVKM. The CDR3 loop spans 16 amino acids. The chain's CDR3 is CASTKTGTGGTDTQYF. The CDR3 nucleotides are TGTGCCAGCACTAAAACCGGGACAGGGGGCACAGATACGCAGTATTTT. Complete variable domain (other parts from reference TRBV28 and TRBJ2-3): DVKVTQSSRYLVKRTGEKVFLECVQDMDHENMFWYRQDPGLGLRLIYFSYDVKMKEKGDIPEGYSVSREKKERFSLILESASTNQTSMYLCASTKTGTGGTDTQYFGPGTRLTVL.

The V and J genes are TRBV5-1 and TRBJ2-7; no clear D gene. In germline, CDR1 is SGHRS, CDR2 YFSETQ. V was clipped by 4 bases and J by 0 bases, with 8 bases between them. The CDR3 is made up of 13 amino acids. The CDR3 loop is CASSLTSSYEQYF. For the CDR3, the DNA is TGCGCCAGCAGCCTGACAAGCTCCTACGAGCAGTACTTC.

The chain couples TRBV10-3 to TRBJ2-1; possible D gene TRBD2, 6 bases. The germline V gene has CDR1 ENHRY and CDR2 SYGVKD. The CDR3 is 14 amino acids. V was trimmed by 2 bases and J by 4 bases, leaving 9 bases between them. The CDR3 region has the DNA TGTGCCATCAGTGAGGGCGGGGTTTACAATGAGCAGTTCTTC. Translation: CAISEGGVYNEQFF.

The chain uses TRBV11-2 and TRBJ1-1; D perhaps matches TRBD1 (5 bases). Germline loops: CDR1 SGHAT, CDR2 FQNNGV. Trimming took 1 base from V and 10 from J, leaving 10 bases between them. The CDR3 consists of 12 residues. CDR3 in DNA: TGTGCCAGCAGCTTAGGATACCAGGGAGCTTTCTTT. Translated: CASSLGYQGAFF.

This clone was observed once. V is TRBV7-9 and J is TRBJ2-7; 7 bases align to TRBD2. V was pared by 3 bases and J by 4 bases, with 6 bases of the junction left unmatched. The CDR3 has 14 amino acids. Germline CDR1 and CDR2: SEHNR and FQNEAQ (reference sequence). CDR3 sequence: CASSFAGEVYEQYF. In DNA, the CDR3 is TGTGCCAGCAGCTTTGCGGGAGAGGTGTACGAGCAGTACTTC.

V is TRBV28 and J is TRBJ2-6, with 8 bases lining up with TRBD1. This CDR3 has 16 amino acids. Germline loops: CDR1 MDHEN, CDR2 SYDVKM. V shed 2 bases, J shed 4 bases, and the junction held 4 bases outside the gene matches. The CDR3 DNA follows: TGTGCCAGCAGTTTAGGCAGGGGGCCCGGGGCCAACGTCCTGACTTTC. As protein: CASSLGRGPGANVLTF.

The chain links TRBV6-5 to TRBJ1-5; 7 bases are shared with TRBD1. V lost 4 bases, J lost 4 bases, and 4 bases stayed unmatched. CDR1 is MNHEY, CDR2 SVGAGI, per germline. This CDR3 comprises 14 residues. DNA of the CDR3: TGTGCCAGCAGTTTAGGACAGGAAAATCAGCCCCAGCATTTT. Its translation is CASSLGQENQPQHF.

This clone was seen a few times. The chain recombines TRBV19 with TRBJ2-5, with TRBD1 matching over 10 bases. Germline CDR1 is LNHDA and CDR2 is SQIVND (reference sequence). The V and J ends lost 2 bases and 4 bases, in that order; junction bases with no gene match: 7. The length of the CDR3 is 16 residues. CDR3 DNA: TGTGCCAGTAGTATACCGGGGACAGGGGTGAGAGAGACCCAGTACTTC. Residues: CASSIPGTGVRETQYF. Filled out from reference TRBV19 and TRBJ2-5, the complete variable domain reads DGGITQSPKYLFRKEGQNVTLSCEQNLNHDAMYWYRQDPGQGLRLIYYSQIVNDFQKGDIAEGYSVSREKKESFPLTVTSAQKNPTAFYLCASSIPGTGVRETQYFGPGTRLLVL.

This rearrangement joins TRBV7-3 to TRBJ1-1; 8 bases line up with TRBD1. From germline, CDR1 is SGHTA and CDR2 FQGTGA. J gave up 7 bases and V 5 bases, and 9 bases lay outside the gene matches. The CDR3 consists of 14 residues. The CDR3 protein is CASSPRTGNIEAFF. CDR3 bases: TGTGCCAGCAGCCCCAGGACAGGGAATATTGAAGCTTTCTTT.

The V call is TRBV7-9, the J call TRBJ2-7; 10 bases fit TRBD1. The CDR3 runs 13 residues. Germline CDR1 and CDR2: SEHNR and FQNEAQ (reference sequence). The ends lost 6 bases at V and 2 bases at J; junction bases unmatched: 1. The CDR3 protein is CASRTGGTYEQYF. The CDR3, as DNA: TGTGCCAGCAGGACAGGGGGCACCTACGAGCAGTACTTC.

This clone has just one count. The chain uses TRBV30 and TRBJ2-3; 10 bases agree with TRBD1. With V trimmed by 1 base and J by 5 bases, 9 bases remained unmatched. The CDR3 totals 16 residues. Germline CDR1 and CDR2: GTSNPN and SVGIG (reference sequence). The CDR3 region has the DNA TGTGCCTGGAGTGCTGGGACAGGGGAGTCCCTAGATACGCAGTATTTT. Translated: CAWSAGTGESLDTQYF.

The CDR3 loop is CASSPVSPGGMGNEQFF. The CDR3 coding sequence is TGTGCCAGCAGCCCAGTAAGTCCTGGGGGCATGGGGAATGAGCAGTTCTTC. The chain combines TRBV7-9 with TRBJ2-1; tentative D call: TRBD1 (6 bases). The ends were cut back, 5 bases at V and 7 bases at J, with 24 bases in the middle. The length of the CDR3 is 17 residues. Germline V gene lookup returns CDR1 SEHNR and CDR2 FQNEAQ (reference sequence).

The chain is built from TRBV18 and TRBJ1-5; the D gene is possibly TRBD1 (6 bases). V lost 3 bases and J 1 base, leaving 16 bases between the germline ends. The CDR3 runs to 17 residues. The germline gives CDR1 KGHSH, CDR2 LQKENI. CDR3 sequence reads: CASSPTGGAGSNQPQHF. CDR3 in DNA: TGTGCCAGCTCACCCACGGGGGGGGCTGGAAGCAATCAGCCCCAGCATTTT.

The rearrangement uses TRBV7-2 and TRBJ2-5; 11 bases line up with TRBD2. Germline CDR1 reads SGHTA; CDR2 reads FQGNSA. Trimming removed 1 base from V and 5 bases from J; junction bases left unmatched: 3. This CDR3 comprises 15 residues. As DNA, the CDR3 is TGTGCCAGCAGCTTAGTTAGCGGGAGGGCGGAGACCCAGTACTTC. Amino acids: CASSLVSGRAETQYF.